These T cell receptor beta chains were read from a single sample in a study of a mutant IDH1 vaccine in newly diagnosed glioma. The antigens these receptors bind are not known. The protocol was immunoSEQ multiplex PCR, while the TCRdb copy is restricted to in-frame clones and leaves out a portion. The sample consists of around 56,000 clones, roughly 81% of them appearing once. The source was PBMCs, collected from a glioma patient whose treatment included an IDH1 peptide vaccine. These receptors came from a woman between 40 and 50 years old with glioma. Some clones in this sample may be carry-over from other donors' samples. Each CDR3 is given with its conserved first and last residue. Each record gives: V gene, clone size, J gene, D gene, CDR3 protein, CDR3 DNA. D genes are given only for firm matches. Clone sizes are given selectively: once, few, many, or a class where the clone is expanded.

v_call: TRBV9; clone_size: -; j_call: TRBJ1-2; d_call: TRBD1; cdr3_aa: CASSARQGRGYTF; cdr3_nt: TGTGCCAGCAGCGCACGACAGGGTCGTGGCTACACCTTC
v_call: TRBV10-3; clone_size: -; j_call: TRBJ2-7; d_call: TRBD2; cdr3_aa: CAISESGSGGGYEQYF; cdr3_nt: TGTGCCATCAGTGAGTCTGGGAGCGGGGGAGGGTACGAGCAGTACTTC
v_call: TRBV25-1; clone_size: -; j_call: TRBJ1-4; d_call: -; cdr3_aa: CASSERRQFNEKLFF; cdr3_nt: TGTGCCAGCAGTGAAAGAAGGCAATTTAATGAAAAACTGTTTTTT
v_call: TRBV15; clone_size: -; j_call: TRBJ2-7; d_call: -; cdr3_aa: CATSRGQYYEQYF; cdr3_nt: TGTGCCACCAGCAGAGGACAGTACTACGAGCAGTACTTC
v_call: TRBV29-1; clone_size: few; j_call: TRBJ1-1; d_call: TRBD1; cdr3_aa: CSVYRGNTEAFF; cdr3_nt: TGCAGCGTTTACAGGGGGAACACTGAAGCTTTCTTT
v_call: TRBV19; clone_size: medium-sized; j_call: TRBJ1-1; d_call: -; cdr3_aa: CASSPGGGPEAFF; cdr3_nt: TGTGCCAGTAGTCCGGGAGGGGGTCCTGAAGCTTTCTTT
v_call: TRBV30; clone_size: -; j_call: TRBJ1-2; d_call: -; cdr3_aa: CAWRGSLGTNYGYTF; cdr3_nt: TGTGCCTGGAGAGGCAGTTTAGGGACTAACTATGGCTACACCTTC
v_call: TRBV5-1; clone_size: -; j_call: TRBJ2-7; d_call: -; cdr3_aa: CASSLGTARTYEQYF; cdr3_nt: TGCGCCAGCAGCTTGGGGACCGCGAGGACCTACGAGCAGTACTTC
v_call: TRBV30; clone_size: -; j_call: TRBJ2-7; d_call: TRBD2; cdr3_aa: CAWTSGTGLYEQYF; cdr3_nt: TGTGCCTGGACTAGCGGGACCGGATTGTACGAGCAGTACTTC
v_call: TRBV7-2; clone_size: -; j_call: TRBJ2-2; d_call: TRBD1; cdr3_aa: CASSLTGATGELFF; cdr3_nt: TGTGCCAGCAGCTTAACAGGGGCTACCGGGGAGCTGTTTTTT
v_call: TRBV15; clone_size: -; j_call: TRBJ2-7; d_call: TRBD1; cdr3_aa: CATSADRGLGSLYEQYF; cdr3_nt: TGTGCCACCAGCGCTGACAGGGGGCTCGGCTCTCTCTACGAGCAGTACTTC
v_call: TRBV29-1; clone_size: -; j_call: TRBJ2-5; d_call: TRBD1; cdr3_aa: CSVRTGMGETQYF; cdr3_nt: TGCAGCGTTCGGACAGGGATGGGGGAGACCCAGTACTTC
v_call: TRBV6-6; clone_size: -; j_call: TRBJ1-2; d_call: -; cdr3_aa: CASSLGTNYGYTF; cdr3_nt: TGTGCCAGCAGTTTGGGGACAAACTATGGCTACACCTTC
v_call: TRBV27; clone_size: -; j_call: TRBJ2-3; d_call: TRBD2; cdr3_aa: CASSPPGVAGGPRADTQYF; cdr3_nt: TGTGCCAGCAGTCCACCCGGGGTAGCGGGGGGGCCGCGAGCAGATACGCAGTATTTT
v_call: TRBV19; clone_size: -; j_call: TRBJ2-2; d_call: -; cdr3_aa: CASSILAGTTGELFF; cdr3_nt: TGTGCCAGTAGTATATTGGCGGGGACCACCGGGGAGCTGTTTTTT
v_call: TRBV9; clone_size: -; j_call: TRBJ1-2; d_call: -; cdr3_aa: CASRGGAYGYTF; cdr3_nt: TGTGCCAGCAGGGGAGGGGCCTATGGCTACACCTTC
v_call: TRBV5-1; clone_size: few; j_call: TRBJ1-1; d_call: TRBD1; cdr3_aa: CASSDVQGADTEAFF; cdr3_nt: TGCGCCAGCAGCGACGTACAGGGGGCCGACACTGAAGCTTTCTTT
v_call: TRBV6-5; clone_size: -; j_call: TRBJ1-2; d_call: TRBD1; cdr3_aa: CASSRRQGEGYGYTF; cdr3_nt: TGTGCCAGCAGTAGACGACAGGGGGAGGGATATGGCTACACCTTC
v_call: TRBV27; clone_size: -; j_call: TRBJ2-7; d_call: TRBD1; cdr3_aa: CASSSRGSSSYEQYF; cdr3_nt: TGTGCCAGCAGTTCCAGGGGGTCTTCGTCCTACGAGCAGTACTTC
v_call: TRBV5-1; clone_size: -; j_call: TRBJ1-2; d_call: TRBD1; cdr3_aa: CASSLAGGANYGYTF; cdr3_nt: TGCGCCAGCAGCTTGGCAGGGGGCGCTAACTATGGCTACACCTTC
v_call: TRBV6-7; clone_size: -; j_call: TRBJ2-7; d_call: TRBD2; cdr3_aa: CASSYAGGPTYEQYF; cdr3_nt: TGTGCCAGCAGTTACGCGGGGGGACCAACCTACGAGCAGTACTTC
v_call: TRBV7-2; clone_size: -; j_call: TRBJ2-3; d_call: -; cdr3_aa: CASSSRQGRADTQYF; cdr3_nt: TGTGCCAGCAGCTCCCGTCAGGGGCGAGCAGATACGCAGTATTTT
v_call: TRBV5-1; clone_size: -; j_call: TRBJ2-3; d_call: -; cdr3_aa: CASSLGGGGTDTQYF; cdr3_nt: TGCGCCAGCAGCTTGGGAGGGGGGGGGACAGATACGCAGTATTTT
v_call: TRBV25-1; clone_size: -; j_call: TRBJ2-5; d_call: -; cdr3_aa: CASSEGIGTQYF; cdr3_nt: TGTGCCAGCAGTGAGGGAATTGGGACCCAGTACTTC
v_call: TRBV5-5; clone_size: -; j_call: TRBJ2-7; d_call: -; cdr3_aa: CASSLYRQYEQYF; cdr3_nt: TGTGCCAGCAGCTTGTACAGGCAATACGAGCAGTACTTC
v_call: TRBV9; clone_size: -; j_call: TRBJ2-3; d_call: -; cdr3_aa: CASSVATIQNTDTQYF; cdr3_nt: TGTGCCAGCAGCGTTGCCACTATTCAAAACACAGATACGCAGTATTTT
v_call: TRBV19; clone_size: -; j_call: TRBJ1-5; d_call: -; cdr3_aa: CASSMEGRGNQPQHF; cdr3_nt: TGTGCCAGTAGTATGGAGGGTCGAGGAAATCAGCCCCAGCATTTT
v_call: TRBV7-9; clone_size: medium-sized; j_call: TRBJ1-4; d_call: -; cdr3_aa: CASSFPSTTNEKLFF; cdr3_nt: TGTGCCAGCAGCTTCCCGTCCACAACTAATGAAAAACTGTTTTTT
v_call: TRBV19; clone_size: -; j_call: TRBJ1-2; d_call: TRBD1; cdr3_aa: CASSESGTGKLLYGYTF; cdr3_nt: TGTGCCAGTAGCGAATCCGGGACAGGGAAACTCCTCTATGGCTACACCTTC
v_call: TRBV27; clone_size: -; j_call: TRBJ2-7; d_call: -; cdr3_aa: CATRGIGTLYEQYF; cdr3_nt: TGTGCCACCCGGGGTATTGGGACACTCTACGAGCAGTACTTC
v_call: TRBV5-1; clone_size: -; j_call: TRBJ2-3; d_call: TRBD1; cdr3_aa: CASSKVTGTGVTDTQYF; cdr3_nt: TGCGCCAGCAGCAAGGTTACCGGGACAGGGGTCACAGATACGCAGTATTTT
v_call: TRBV19; clone_size: -; j_call: TRBJ2-7; d_call: -; cdr3_aa: CASSTLGGYEQYF; cdr3_nt: TGTGCCAGTAGTACCCTAGGAGGCTACGAGCAGTACTTC
v_call: TRBV5-1; clone_size: -; j_call: TRBJ1-2; d_call: TRBD1; cdr3_aa: CASSLAGTGNYGYTF; cdr3_nt: TGCGCCAGCAGCTTGGCCGGGACAGGGAACTATGGCTACACCTTC
v_call: TRBV7-6; clone_size: -; j_call: TRBJ2-1; d_call: -; cdr3_aa: CASSATGQHNEQFF; cdr3_nt: TGTGCCAGCAGCGCTACAGGACAGCACAATGAGCAGTTCTTC
v_call: TRBV7-2; clone_size: -; j_call: TRBJ2-7; d_call: -; cdr3_aa: CASSFLPDPSYEQYF; cdr3_nt: TGTGCCAGCAGCTTTTTACCGGATCCCTCCTACGAGCAGTACTTC
v_call: TRBV12-5; clone_size: -; j_call: TRBJ1-2; d_call: -; cdr3_aa: CASGSANPGSGYTF; cdr3_nt: TGTGCTAGTGGTTCAGCTAACCCAGGGTCTGGCTACACCTTC
v_call: TRBV6-1; clone_size: -; j_call: TRBJ1-2; d_call: -; cdr3_aa: CASNEGVSYGYTF; cdr3_nt: TGTGCCAGCAATGAGGGGGTGAGCTATGGCTACACCTTC
v_call: TRBV7-6; clone_size: -; j_call: TRBJ1-6; d_call: -; cdr3_aa: CASSSSAGSNSPLHF; cdr3_nt: TGTGCCAGCAGCTCAAGCGCGGGTAGTAATTCACCCCTCCACTTT
v_call: TRBV7-2; clone_size: -; j_call: TRBJ1-1; d_call: -; cdr3_aa: CASSLYMNTEAFF; cdr3_nt: TGTGCCAGCAGCTTATATATGAACACTGAAGCTTTCTTT
v_call: TRBV18; clone_size: few; j_call: TRBJ1-1; d_call: -; cdr3_aa: CASSRPGGFTEAFF; cdr3_nt: TGTGCCAGCTCACGGCCCGGGGGGTTCACTGAAGCTTTCTTT